This T cell receptor (beta chain) was captured in a study of blood T cells in healthy people across ages. For the second PCR, which ran for 7 to 11 cycles, a sample-barcoded 5' primer and a J-beta primer mix were used. Each CDR3 protein gets one entry after TCRdb re-called the 5' RACE reads with MiXCR. This sample carries 800,000 or so distinct CDR3 sequences, about half of them seen once, and the ten largest clones take around a sixth. Trimming cost V 1 base and J 8 bases, with 15 bases left between them. The CDR3 contains 15 residues. Sequenced: blood. The sequence came from a man of 80 years or more in good health. The genes are TRBV12-3 or TRBV12-4 and TRBJ2-1; no clear D gene. The CDR3 DNA reads as TGTGCCAGCAGTTTAGGTAGCTTTAACCGCGATGAGCAGTTCTTC. Its translation is CASSLGSFNRDEQFF.